Described below is a single T cell receptor (beta chain) sequence and its context. Sequencing was performed with immunoSEQ multiplex PCR; in TCRdb, only in-frame clones are kept and a portion is missing. The sample holds 90,000 to 95,000 clones, approximately 92% seen once. The data originate from a study of T cell changes during pregnancy in multiple sclerosis. Germline V CDR1 and CDR2: SGDLS, YYNGEE. With 3 bases removed from V and 11 bases from J, the gap between germline ends came to 17 bases. The CDR3 covers 13 residues. The receptor was isolated from a female donor with multiple sclerosis, enrolled in a pregnancy study. This material consisted of peripheral blood, taken in the first trimester of pregnancy. The chain joins TRBV9 to TRBJ1-1; D not certain. In DNA, the CDR3 is TGTGCCAGCAGCGCGGGAGGGCCCTATGGGGCTTTCTTT. Its protein product is CASSAGGPYGAFF.